Following are 15 T cell receptor beta chains from one sample sequenced in a study of CXCR3-negative and CXCR3-positive naive CD8 T cells (dated by TCRdb to the late 2010s). The paper as a whole reports these results and caveats: Compared with CXCR3-negative naive cells, CXCR3-positive naive cells had TRB CDR3s with higher hydrophobicity (lower Kidera factor 4), lower energy, and higher strength and volume indices.

The listed sequencing device is NextSeq 550. The Human TCR Profiling Kit (MiLaboratory) was used to prepare UMI-labeled 5' RACE TRB cDNA libraries. TCRdb reprocessed the sequencing reads and holds a single record per CDR3 protein sequence, with no DNA. The record for this sample contains fewer than 90,000 distinct CDR3 sequences. Of the sample, around 0.53% is held by the ten largest clones. The antigens these receptors bind are not known. The sequenced sample consisted of naive CXCR3+ CD8+ T cells from blood. Explained via the paper, the cell subset or site label denotes: CD45RO-CCR7+CD27+CD95- naive CD8+ T cells expressing CXCR3 (TNR3+). The source of these receptors is a human donor in good health. Some clones in this sample may be carry-over from other donors' samples.

This chain connects TRBV13 to TRBJ2-2. Germline lookup yields CDR1 PRHDT and CDR2 FYEKMQ (reference sequence). CDR3 length equals 15 residues. This chain's CDR3 is CASSESQVFTGELFF.

V gene TRBV7-9 combines with J gene TRBJ2-7; TCRdb indicates TRBD2, and absent DNA this call remains unverified. The CDR3 has 17 residues. In germline, CDR1 is SEHNR, CDR2 FQNEAQ (reference sequence). The CDR3 region is CASSPGLAGVRDYEQYF.

The chain joins TRBV15 to TRBJ2-5. The CDR3 spans 13 residues. Germline-derived CDR1 and CDR2 are LNHNV and YYDKDF (reference sequence). CDR3 loop: CATSRVVQETQYF.

The chain recombines TRBV7-8 with TRBJ2-2; there is no DNA to check the TCRdb D call of TRBD2. CDR1 is SGHVS, CDR2 FQNEAQ, per germline. The CDR3 totals 16 residues. The CDR3 sequence is CASHKRAGANTGELFF.

The gene calls are TRBV7-9 and TRBJ2-1. CDR1 and CDR2 from the germline V gene are SEHNR and FQNEAQ (reference sequence). The CDR3 extends over 13 amino acids. The CDR3 loop is CASSFSDGYEQFF. Full variable domain (outside the CDR3, taken from reference TRBV7-9 and TRBJ2-1): DTGVSQNPRHKITKRGQNVTFRCDPISEHNRLYWYRQTLGQGPEFLTYFQNEAQLEKSRLLSDRFSAERPKGSFSTLEIQRTEQGDSAMYLCASSFSDGYEQFFGPGTRLTVL.

This rearrangement joins TRBV28 to TRBJ1-1. From germline, CDR1 is MDHEN and CDR2 SYDVKM. The CDR3 sequence is 14 residues long. CDR3 residues: CASSRSWRNTEAFF.

The rearrangement joins TRBV27 to TRBJ2-2; TCRdb gives TRBD2 as the D gene, but with no DNA this cannot be confirmed. Germline V gene lookup returns CDR1 MNHEY and CDR2 SMNVEV (reference sequence). This CDR3 spans 17 amino acids. The CDR3 here is CASSLSPGSGETGELFF.

The chain is built from TRBV29-1 and TRBJ2-1; TCRdb outputs TRBD1, but without DNA this stays unchecked. CDR1 is SQVTM, CDR2 ANQGSEA, per germline. This CDR3 is built from 15 residues. The CDR3 loop is CSVEGLLVGPNEQFF.

The rearrangement joins TRBV28 to TRBJ2-7; the TCRdb call, TRBD1, lacks DNA for checking. This CDR3 has 16 residues. Germline V gives CDR1 MDHEN, CDR2 SYDVKM. This CDR3 reads CASSSATGDPYYEQYF.

The chain links TRBV14 to TRBJ2-1; TCRdb proposes TRBD1, but this gene call is untestable without DNA. CDR3 length equals 16 residues. Germline V gene sequence: CDR1 SGHDN, CDR2 FVKESK. The CDR3 loop is CASNQVPGGGYNEQFF. Full variable domain (remainder filled in from reference TRBV14 and TRBJ2-1): EAGVTQFPSHSVIEKGQTVTLRCDPISGHDNLYWYRRVMGKEIKFLLHFVKESKQDESGMPNNRFLAERTGGTYSTLKVQPAELEDSGVYFCASNQVPGGGYNEQFFGPGTRLTVL.

The chain has TRBV6-6 and TRBJ1-5. The germline gives CDR1 MNHNY, CDR2 SVGAGI (reference sequence). The CDR3 sequence is 14 residues long. The CDR3 sequence: CASSDPLSNQPQHF.

V usage is TRBV12-3 or TRBV12-4 and J usage is TRBJ2-3. The CDR3 contains 13 residues. CDR3: CAIEASEADTQYF.

The chain has TRBV5-5 and TRBJ2-1; TCRdb picks TRBD2, but there is no DNA to check that call. Germline V gene data show CDR1 as SGHKS and CDR2 as YYEKEE (reference sequence). The CDR3 is 13 amino acids. CDR3 loop: CASSLTSGREQFF.

The chain has TRBV11-2 and TRBJ2-1; TCRdb lists TRBD2, though no DNA is available to test this call. The length of the CDR3 is 15 residues. The V gene's germline CDR1 is SGHAT and CDR2 FQNNGV. This chain's CDR3 is CASSKGTSGPNEQFF.

CDR3 region: CASSLEGTVGQPQHF. The rearrangement links TRBV3-1 to TRBJ1-5; TCRdb's assignment of TRBD1 cannot be checked, as there is no DNA. Germline V CDR1 and CDR2: LGHDT, YNNKEL (reference sequence). The CDR3 totals 15 residues.